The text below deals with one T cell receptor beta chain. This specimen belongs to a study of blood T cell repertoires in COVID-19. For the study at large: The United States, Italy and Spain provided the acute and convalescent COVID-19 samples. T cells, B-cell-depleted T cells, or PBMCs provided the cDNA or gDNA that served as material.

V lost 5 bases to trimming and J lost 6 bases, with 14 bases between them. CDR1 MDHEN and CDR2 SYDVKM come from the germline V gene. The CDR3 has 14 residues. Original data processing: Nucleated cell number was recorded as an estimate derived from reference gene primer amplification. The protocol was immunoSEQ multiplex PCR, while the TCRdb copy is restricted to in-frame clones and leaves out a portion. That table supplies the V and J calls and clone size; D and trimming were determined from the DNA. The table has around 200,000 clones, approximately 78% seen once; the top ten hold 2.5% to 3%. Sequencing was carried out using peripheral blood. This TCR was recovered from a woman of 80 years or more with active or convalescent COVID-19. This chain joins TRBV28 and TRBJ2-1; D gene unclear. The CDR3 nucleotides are TGTGCCAGCAGTCTTTTAACAGTTTCCAATGAGCAGTTCTTC. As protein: CASSLLTVSNEQFF. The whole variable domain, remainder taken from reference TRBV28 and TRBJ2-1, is DVKVTQSSRYLVKRTGEKVFLECVQDMDHENMFWYRQDPGLGLRLIYFSYDVKMKEKGDIPEGYSVSREKKERFSLILESASTNQTSMYLCASSLLTVSNEQFFGPGTRLTVL.